The TCR beta chain described here comes from a study of blood T cells in healthy people across ages. As for the study in general: About one barcoded beta molecule per two T cells came from capture by template switching.

Trimming left V 6 bases short and J 3 bases short, with 15 bases between. CDR1 and CDR2 from the germline V gene are MNHEY and SVGEGT. The CDR3 runs to 15 residues. Alongside a J-beta primer mix, a sample-barcoded 5' primer served in a second PCR lasting about 7 to 12 cycles. Tagging of each cDNA molecule was performed by a template-switch adaptor with 12 random nucleotides. Each CDR3 protein gets one entry after TCRdb re-called the 5' RACE reads with MiXCR. The sample records hundreds of thousands of distinct CDR3 sequences, about a third being singletons. The table lists this clonotype with a few counts.

This chain uses TRBV6-2 or TRBV6-3 with TRBJ2-1, with D possibly matching TRBD2 (6 bases). The sample taken for sequencing was blood. The receptor comes from a woman older than 75 in good health. The CDR3 loop reads CASSVVTGDYNEQFF. The DNA of the CDR3 is TGTGCCAGCAGCGTGGTTACGGGAGACTACAATGAGCAGTTCTTC.